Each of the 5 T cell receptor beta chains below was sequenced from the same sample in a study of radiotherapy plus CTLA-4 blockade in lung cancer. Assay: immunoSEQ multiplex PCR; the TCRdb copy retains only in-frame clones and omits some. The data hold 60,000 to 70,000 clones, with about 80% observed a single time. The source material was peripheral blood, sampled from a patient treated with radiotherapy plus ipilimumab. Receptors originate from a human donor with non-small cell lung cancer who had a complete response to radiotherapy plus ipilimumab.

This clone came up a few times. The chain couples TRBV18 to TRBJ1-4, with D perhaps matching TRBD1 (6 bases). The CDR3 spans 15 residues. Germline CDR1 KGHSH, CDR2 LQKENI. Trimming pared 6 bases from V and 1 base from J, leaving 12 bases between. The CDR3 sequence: CASSPQTGTNEKLFF. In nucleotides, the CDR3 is TGTGCCAGCTCGCCTCAGACAGGAACTAATGAAAAACTGTTTTTT.

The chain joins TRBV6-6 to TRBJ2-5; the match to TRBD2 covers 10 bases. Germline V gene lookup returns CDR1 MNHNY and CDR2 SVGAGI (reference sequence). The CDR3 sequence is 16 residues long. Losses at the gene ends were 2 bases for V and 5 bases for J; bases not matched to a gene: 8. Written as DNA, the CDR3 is TGTGCCAGCAGTTACCGGGCTAGCGGGAGTCAGGAGACCCAGTACTTC. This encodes CASSYRASGSQETQYF.

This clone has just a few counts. CDR3 sequence (DNA): TGTGCCAGCAGCCGAGGGCTGGGCACAGTTAACACAGATACGCAGTATTTT. This codes for CASSRGLGTVNTDTQYF. V and J are TRBV11-3 and TRBJ2-3; TRBD2 is a possible D gene (5 bases). CDR3 length: 17 residues. CDR1 is SGHNT and CDR2 is YENEEA in the germline V gene. The V end was cut by 5 bases, the J end by 2 bases, with 20 bases between.

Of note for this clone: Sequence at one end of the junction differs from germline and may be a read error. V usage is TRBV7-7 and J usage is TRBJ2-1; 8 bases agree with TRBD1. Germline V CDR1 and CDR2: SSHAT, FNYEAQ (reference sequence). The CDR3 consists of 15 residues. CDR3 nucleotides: TGTGCTAGCAGCAGGACAGGGAGCTCCTACAATGAGCAGTTCTTC. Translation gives CASSRTGSSYNEQFF.

CDR3 region: CASSRQGEDEQYF. CDR3 nucleotide sequence: TGTGCCAGCTCACGTCAGGGAGAGGACGAGCAGTACTTC. This chain joins TRBV18 and TRBJ2-7, with D perhaps being TRBD1 or TRBD2 (5 bases each). Trimming left V 4 bases short and J 5 bases short, with 12 bases between. Germline V gene sequence: CDR1 KGHSH, CDR2 LQKENI. This CDR3 has 13 amino acids.